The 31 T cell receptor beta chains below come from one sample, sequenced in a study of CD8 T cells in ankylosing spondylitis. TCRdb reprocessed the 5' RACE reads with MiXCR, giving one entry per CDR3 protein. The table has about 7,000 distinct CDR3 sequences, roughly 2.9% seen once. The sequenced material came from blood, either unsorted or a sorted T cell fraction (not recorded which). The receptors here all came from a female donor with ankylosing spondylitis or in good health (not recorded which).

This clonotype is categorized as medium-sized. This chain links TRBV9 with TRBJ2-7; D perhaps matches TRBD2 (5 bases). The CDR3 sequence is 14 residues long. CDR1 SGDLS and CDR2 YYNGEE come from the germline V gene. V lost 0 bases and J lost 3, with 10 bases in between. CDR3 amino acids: CASSVASGNYEQYF. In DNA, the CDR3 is TGTGCCAGCAGCGTAGCCAGCGGAAACTACGAGCAGTACTTC.

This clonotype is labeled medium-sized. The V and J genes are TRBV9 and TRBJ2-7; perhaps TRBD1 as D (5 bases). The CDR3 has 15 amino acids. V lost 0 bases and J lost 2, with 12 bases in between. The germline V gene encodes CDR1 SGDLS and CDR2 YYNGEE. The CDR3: CASSVEDISPYEQYF. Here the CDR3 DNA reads TGTGCCAGCAGCGTAGAGGACATATCCCCCTACGAGCAGTACTTC.

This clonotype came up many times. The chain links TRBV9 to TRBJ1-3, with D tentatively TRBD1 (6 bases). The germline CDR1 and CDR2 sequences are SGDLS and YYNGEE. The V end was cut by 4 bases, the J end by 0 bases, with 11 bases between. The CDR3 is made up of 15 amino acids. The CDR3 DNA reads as TGTGCCAGCAGCACGGACAGAGACTCTGGAAACACCATATATTTT. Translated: CASSTDRDSGNTIYF.

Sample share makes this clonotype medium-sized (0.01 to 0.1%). The CDR3 here is CASSVGGTVNTEAFF. CDR3 DNA sequence: TGTGCCAGCAGCGTCGGGGGGACTGTGAACACTGAAGCTTTCTTT. The V gene is TRBV9, the J gene TRBJ1-1; a weak D match, TRBD1 (5 bases). Germline V CDR1 and CDR2: SGDLS, YYNGEE. Trimming removed 2 bases from V and 0 bases from J, with 11 bases in between. This CDR3 contains 15 residues.

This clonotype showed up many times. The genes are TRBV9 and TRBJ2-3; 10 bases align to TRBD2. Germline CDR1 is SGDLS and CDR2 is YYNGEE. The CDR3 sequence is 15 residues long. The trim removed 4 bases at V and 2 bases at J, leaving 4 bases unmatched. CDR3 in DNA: TGTGCCAGCAGCTCTAGCGGGAGTTTCACAGATACGCAGTATTTT. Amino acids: CASSSSGSFTDTQYF.

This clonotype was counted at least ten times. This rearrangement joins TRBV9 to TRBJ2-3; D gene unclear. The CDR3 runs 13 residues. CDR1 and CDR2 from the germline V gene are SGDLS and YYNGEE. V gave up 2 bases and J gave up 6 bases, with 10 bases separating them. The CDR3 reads CASSVYDFDTQYF. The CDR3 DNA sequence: TGTGCCAGCAGCGTTTACGACTTTGATACGCAGTATTTT.

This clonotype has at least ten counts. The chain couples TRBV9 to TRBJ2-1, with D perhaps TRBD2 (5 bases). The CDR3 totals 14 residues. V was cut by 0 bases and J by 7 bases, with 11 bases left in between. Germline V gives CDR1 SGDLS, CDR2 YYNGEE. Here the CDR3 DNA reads TGTGCCAGCAGCGTAGTTGCTAGCACAAATGAGCAGTTCTTC. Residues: CASSVVASTNEQFF. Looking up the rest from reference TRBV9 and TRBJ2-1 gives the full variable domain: DSGVTQTPKHLITATGQRVTLRCSPRSGDLSVYWYQQSLDQGLQFLIQYYNGEERAKGNILERFSAQQFPDLHSELNLSSLELGDSALYFCASSVVASTNEQFFGPGTRLTVL.

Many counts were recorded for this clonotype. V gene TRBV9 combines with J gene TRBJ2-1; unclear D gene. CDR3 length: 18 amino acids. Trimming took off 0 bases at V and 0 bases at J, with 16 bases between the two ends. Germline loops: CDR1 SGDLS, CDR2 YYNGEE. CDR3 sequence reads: CASSVAVDDSSSYNEQFF. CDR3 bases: TGTGCCAGCAGCGTAGCCGTGGACGACTCCAGCTCCTACAATGAGCAGTTCTTC.

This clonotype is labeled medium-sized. The CDR3 DNA reads TGTGCCAGCAGCGGAACTAGCTACAATGAGCAGTTCTTC. Translated: CASSGTSYNEQFF. The V gene is TRBV9, the J gene TRBJ2-1, with D maybe TRBD2 (5 bases). Per germline, CDR1 SGDLS and CDR2 YYNGEE. This CDR3 has 13 residues. The V end was cut by 3 bases, the J end by 3 bases, with 7 bases between. The entire variable domain, with the rest obtained from reference TRBV9 and TRBJ2-1, is as follows: DSGVTQTPKHLITATGQRVTLRCSPRSGDLSVYWYQQSLDQGLQFLIQYYNGEERAKGNILERFSAQQFPDLHSELNLSSLELGDSALYFCASSGTSYNEQFFGPGTRLTVL.

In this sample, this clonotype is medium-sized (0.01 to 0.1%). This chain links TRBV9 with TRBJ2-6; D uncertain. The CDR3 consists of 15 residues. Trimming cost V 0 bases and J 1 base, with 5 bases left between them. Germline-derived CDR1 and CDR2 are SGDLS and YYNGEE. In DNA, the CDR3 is TGTGCCAGCAGCGTAGATAAATCTGGGGCCAACGTCCTGACTTTC. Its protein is CASSVDKSGANVLTF.

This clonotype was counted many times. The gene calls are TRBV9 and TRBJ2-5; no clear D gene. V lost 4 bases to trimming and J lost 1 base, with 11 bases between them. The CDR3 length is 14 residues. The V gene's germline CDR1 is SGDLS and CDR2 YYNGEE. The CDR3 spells CASSRDGSQETQYF. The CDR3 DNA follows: TGTGCCAGCAGCAGAGATGGCAGCCAAGAGACCCAGTACTTC. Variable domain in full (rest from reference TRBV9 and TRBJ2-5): DSGVTQTPKHLITATGQRVTLRCSPRSGDLSVYWYQQSLDQGLQFLIQYYNGEERAKGNILERFSAQQFPDLHSELNLSSLELGDSALYFCASSRDGSQETQYFGPGTRLLVL.

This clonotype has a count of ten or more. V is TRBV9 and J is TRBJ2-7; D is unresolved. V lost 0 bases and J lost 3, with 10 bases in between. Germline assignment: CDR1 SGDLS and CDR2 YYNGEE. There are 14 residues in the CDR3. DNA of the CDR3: TGTGCCAGCAGCGTAGAAGGGTACAGCTACGAGCAGTACTTC. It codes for CASSVEGYSYEQYF.

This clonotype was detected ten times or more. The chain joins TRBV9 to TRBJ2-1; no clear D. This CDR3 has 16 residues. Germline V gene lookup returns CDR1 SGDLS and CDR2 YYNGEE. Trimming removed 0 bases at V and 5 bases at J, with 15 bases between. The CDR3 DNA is TGTGCCAGCAGCGTAGGAGTGAGTGAACACAACAATGAGCAGTTCTTC. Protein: CASSVGVSEHNNEQFF.

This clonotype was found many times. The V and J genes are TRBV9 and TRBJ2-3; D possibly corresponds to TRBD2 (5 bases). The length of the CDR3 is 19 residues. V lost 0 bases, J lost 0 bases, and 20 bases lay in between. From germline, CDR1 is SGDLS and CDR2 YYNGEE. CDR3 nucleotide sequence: TGTGCCAGCAGCGTAGTCAAGGACTCCGCATCGAAAAGCACAGATACGCAGTATTTT. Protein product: CASSVVKDSASKSTDTQYF.

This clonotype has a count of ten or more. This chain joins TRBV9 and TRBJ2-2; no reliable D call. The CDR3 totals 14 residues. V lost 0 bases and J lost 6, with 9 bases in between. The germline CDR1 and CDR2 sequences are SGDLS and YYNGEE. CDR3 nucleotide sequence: TGTGCCAGCAGCGTAGAACTAAGTCCCGGGGAGCTGTTTTTT. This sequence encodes CASSVELSPGELFF.

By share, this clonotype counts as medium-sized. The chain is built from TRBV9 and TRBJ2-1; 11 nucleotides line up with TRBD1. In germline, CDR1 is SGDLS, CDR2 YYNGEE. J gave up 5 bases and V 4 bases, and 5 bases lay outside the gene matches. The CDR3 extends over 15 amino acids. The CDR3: CASSPGTGGHNEQFF. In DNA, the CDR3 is TGTGCCAGCAGCCCCGGGACAGGGGGGCACAATGAGCAGTTCTTC. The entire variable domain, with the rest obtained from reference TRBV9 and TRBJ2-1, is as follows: DSGVTQTPKHLITATGQRVTLRCSPRSGDLSVYWYQQSLDQGLQFLIQYYNGEERAKGNILERFSAQQFPDLHSELNLSSLELGDSALYFCASSPGTGGHNEQFFGPGTRLTVL.

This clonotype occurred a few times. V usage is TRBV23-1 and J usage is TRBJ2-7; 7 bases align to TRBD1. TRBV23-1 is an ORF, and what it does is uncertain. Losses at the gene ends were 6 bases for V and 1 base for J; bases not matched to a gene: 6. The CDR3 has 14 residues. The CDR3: CASRRRDSSYEQYF. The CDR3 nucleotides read TGCGCCAGCAGGCGCCGGGACAGTTCCTACGAGCAGTACTTC.

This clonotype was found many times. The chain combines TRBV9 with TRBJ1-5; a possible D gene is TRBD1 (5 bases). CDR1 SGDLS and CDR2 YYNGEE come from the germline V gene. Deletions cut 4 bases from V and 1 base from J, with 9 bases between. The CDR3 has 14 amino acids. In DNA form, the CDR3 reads TGTGCCAGCAGCATCGGACAAAGCAATCAGCCCCAGCATTTT. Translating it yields CASSIGQSNQPQHF. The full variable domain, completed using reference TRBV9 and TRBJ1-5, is DSGVTQTPKHLITATGQRVTLRCSPRSGDLSVYWYQQSLDQGLQFLIQYYNGEERAKGNILERFSAQQFPDLHSELNLSSLELGDSALYFCASSIGQSNQPQHFGDGTRLSIL.

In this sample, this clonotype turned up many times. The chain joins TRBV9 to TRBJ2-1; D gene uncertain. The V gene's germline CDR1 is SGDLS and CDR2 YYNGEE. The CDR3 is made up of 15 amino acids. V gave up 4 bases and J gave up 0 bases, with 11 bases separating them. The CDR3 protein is CASSNTVSSYNEQFF. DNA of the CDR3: TGTGCCAGCAGCAACACAGTGAGCTCCTACAATGAGCAGTTCTTC. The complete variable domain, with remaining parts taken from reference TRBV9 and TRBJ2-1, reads DSGVTQTPKHLITATGQRVTLRCSPRSGDLSVYWYQQSLDQGLQFLIQYYNGEERAKGNILERFSAQQFPDLHSELNLSSLELGDSALYFCASSNTVSSYNEQFFGPGTRLTVL.

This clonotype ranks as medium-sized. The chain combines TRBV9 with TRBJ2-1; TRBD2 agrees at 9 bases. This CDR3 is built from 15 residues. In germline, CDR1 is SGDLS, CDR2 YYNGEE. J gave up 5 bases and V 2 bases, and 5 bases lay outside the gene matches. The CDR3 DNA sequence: TGTGCCAGCAGCGTTAGCGGGAGTATGAACAATGAGCAGTTCTTC. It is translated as CASSVSGSMNNEQFF.

The CDR3 reads CASSRRESGRPEQYF. In nucleotides, the CDR3 is TGTGCCAGCAGCAGACGGGAGTCAGGGAGACCTGAGCAGTACTTC. The chain joins TRBV9 to TRBJ2-7; possibly TRBD2 for D (6 bases). This CDR3 has 15 residues. Germline V gives CDR1 SGDLS, CDR2 YYNGEE. V was shortened by 4 bases and J by 7 bases, with 21 bases between the two germline ends.

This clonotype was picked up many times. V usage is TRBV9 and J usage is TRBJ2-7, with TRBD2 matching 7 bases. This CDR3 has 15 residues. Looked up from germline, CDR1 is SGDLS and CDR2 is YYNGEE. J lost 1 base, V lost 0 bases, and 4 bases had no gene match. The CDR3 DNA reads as TGTGCCAGCAGCGTAGCCAGCGGGGTGTCCTACGAGCAGTACTTC. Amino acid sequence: CASSVASGVSYEQYF. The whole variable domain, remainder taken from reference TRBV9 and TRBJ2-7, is DSGVTQTPKHLITATGQRVTLRCSPRSGDLSVYWYQQSLDQGLQFLIQYYNGEERAKGNILERFSAQQFPDLHSELNLSSLELGDSALYFCASSVASGVSYEQYFGPGTRLTVT.

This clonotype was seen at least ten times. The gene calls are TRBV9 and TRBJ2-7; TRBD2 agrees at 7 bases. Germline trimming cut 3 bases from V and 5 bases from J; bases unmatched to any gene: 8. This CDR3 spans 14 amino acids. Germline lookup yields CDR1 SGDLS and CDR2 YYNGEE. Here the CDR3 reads CASSGETSWDEQYF. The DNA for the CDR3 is TGTGCCAGCAGCGGGGAGACTAGCTGGGACGAGCAGTACTTC.

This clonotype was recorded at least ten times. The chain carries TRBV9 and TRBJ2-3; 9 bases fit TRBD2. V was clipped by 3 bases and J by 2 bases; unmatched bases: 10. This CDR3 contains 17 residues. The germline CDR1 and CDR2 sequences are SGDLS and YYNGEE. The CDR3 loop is CASSGIVASGATDTQYF. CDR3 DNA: TGTGCCAGCAGCGGGATCGTGGCTAGCGGGGCCACAGATACGCAGTATTTT.

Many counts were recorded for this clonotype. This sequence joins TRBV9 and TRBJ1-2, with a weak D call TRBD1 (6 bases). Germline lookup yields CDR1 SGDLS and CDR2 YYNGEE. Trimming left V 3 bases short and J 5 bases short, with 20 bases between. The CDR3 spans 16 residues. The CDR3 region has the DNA TGTGCCAGCAGCGCCCAACCGGGACACCAATTTTATGGCTACACCTTC. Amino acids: CASSAQPGHQFYGYTF.

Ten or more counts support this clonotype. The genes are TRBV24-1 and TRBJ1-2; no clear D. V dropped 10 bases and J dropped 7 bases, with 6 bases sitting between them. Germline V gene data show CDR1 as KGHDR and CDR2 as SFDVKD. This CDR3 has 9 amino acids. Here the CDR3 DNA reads TGTGCCACGACGAGTGGCTACACCTTC. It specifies CATTSGYTF.

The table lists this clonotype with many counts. DNA for the CDR3: TGTGCCAGCAGCGTAGTGGGACTAGCCCCCAATGAGCAGTTCTTC. It encodes CASSVVGLAPNEQFF. The chain employs TRBV9 and TRBJ2-1, with 9 positions matching TRBD2. CDR1 and CDR2 from the germline V gene are SGDLS and YYNGEE. The CDR3 extends over 15 amino acids. J was trimmed by 6 bases and V by 0 bases; bases with no gene match: 4.

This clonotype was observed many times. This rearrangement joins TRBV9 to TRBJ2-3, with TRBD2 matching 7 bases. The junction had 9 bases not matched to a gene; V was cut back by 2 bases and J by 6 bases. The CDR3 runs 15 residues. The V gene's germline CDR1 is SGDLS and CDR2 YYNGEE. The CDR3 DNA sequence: TGTGCCAGCAGCGTGGGCGGGGGTTCTTGGGATACGCAGTATTTT. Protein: CASSVGGGSWDTQYF.

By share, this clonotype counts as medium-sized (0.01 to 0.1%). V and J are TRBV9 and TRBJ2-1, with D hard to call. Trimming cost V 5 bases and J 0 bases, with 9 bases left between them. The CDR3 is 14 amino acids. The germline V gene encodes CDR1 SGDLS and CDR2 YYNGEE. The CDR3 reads CASSKGGSYNEQFF. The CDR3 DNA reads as TGTGCCAGCAGTAAAGGCGGCTCCTACAATGAGCAGTTCTTC.

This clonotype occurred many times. The CDR3 DNA sequence: TGTGCCAGCAGCGTAGGGGCTTCTCCCTACGAGCAGTACTTC. Amino acid sequence: CASSVGASPYEQYF. This chain links TRBV9 with TRBJ2-7; unclear D gene. V was pared by 0 bases and J by 2 bases, with 9 bases between. Germline CDR1 SGDLS, CDR2 YYNGEE. CDR3 size: 14 residues.

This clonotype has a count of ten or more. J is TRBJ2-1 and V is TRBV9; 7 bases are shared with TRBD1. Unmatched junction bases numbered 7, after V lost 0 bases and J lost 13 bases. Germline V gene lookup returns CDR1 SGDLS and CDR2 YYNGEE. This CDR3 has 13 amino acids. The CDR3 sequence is CASSVGSGTDQFF. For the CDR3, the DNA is TGTGCCAGCAGCGTAGGAAGTGGGACAGATCAGTTCTTC. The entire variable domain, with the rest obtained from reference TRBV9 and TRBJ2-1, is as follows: DSGVTQTPKHLITATGQRVTLRCSPRSGDLSVYWYQQSLDQGLQFLIQYYNGEERAKGNILERFSAQQFPDLHSELNLSSLELGDSALYFCASSVGSGTDQFFGPGTRLTVL.